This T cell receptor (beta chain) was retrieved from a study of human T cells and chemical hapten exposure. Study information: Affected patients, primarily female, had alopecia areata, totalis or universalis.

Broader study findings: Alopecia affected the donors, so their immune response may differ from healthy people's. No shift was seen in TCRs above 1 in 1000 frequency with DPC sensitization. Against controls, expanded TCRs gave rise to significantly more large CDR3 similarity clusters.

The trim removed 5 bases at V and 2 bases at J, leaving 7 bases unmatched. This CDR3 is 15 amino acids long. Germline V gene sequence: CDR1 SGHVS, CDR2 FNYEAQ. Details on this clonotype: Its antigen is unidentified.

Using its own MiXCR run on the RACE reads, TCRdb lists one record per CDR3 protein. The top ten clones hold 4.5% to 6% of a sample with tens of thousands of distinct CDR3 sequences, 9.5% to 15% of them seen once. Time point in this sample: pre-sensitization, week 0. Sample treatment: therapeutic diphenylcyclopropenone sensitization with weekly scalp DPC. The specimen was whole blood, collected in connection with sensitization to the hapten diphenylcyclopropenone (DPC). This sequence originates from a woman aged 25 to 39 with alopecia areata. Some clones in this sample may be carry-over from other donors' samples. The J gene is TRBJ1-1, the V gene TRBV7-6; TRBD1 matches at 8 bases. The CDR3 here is CASSIAQGANTEAFF. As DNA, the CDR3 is TGTGCCAGCAGCATCGCTCAGGGGGCAAACACTGAAGCTTTCTTT.